Listed below are T cell receptor beta chains from one sample, sequenced in a study of cytomegalovirus exposure and HLA in healthy donors. Assay used: immunoSEQ multiplex PCR; TCRdb lists only in-frame clones, some missing. Of about 130,000 clones detected, about 68% appear once; the ten largest clones hold approximately 1.6%. Sequenced sample: PBMCs. These receptors all come from a human donor in good health. Both conserved end residues are part of each CDR3. D genes are given only for firm matches. Not every row has a clone size; where given, it reads once, few, many or a size class.

J gene	V gene	clone size	D gene	CDR3 protein	CDR3 DNA
TRBJ2-3	TRBV13	few	TRBD2	CASSRRTSGKVSDTQYF	TGTGCCAGCAGCCGAAGGACTAGCGGGAAGGTCTCAGATACGCAGTATTTT
TRBJ2-3	TRBV5-1	.	TRBD2	CASSLGGRDGDTQYF	TGCGCCAGCAGCTTGGGCGGGAGGGATGGAGATACGCAGTATTTT
TRBJ2-6	TRBV10-3	.	.	CAIRSVAPGASGANVLTF	TGTGCCATCAGATCCGTAGCTCCTGGGGCCTCTGGGGCCAACGTCCTGACTTTC
TRBJ2-7	TRBV11-3	.	.	CASSLLAYEQYF	TGTGCCAGCAGCTTACTAGCCTACGAGCAGTACTTC
TRBJ2-7	TRBV27	.	TRBD2	CASSIVAGGYYEQYF	TGTGCCAGCAGCATCGTAGCGGGGGGCTACTACGAGCAGTACTTC
TRBJ1-1	TRBV7-2	.	.	CASSQIRSEGAFF	TGTGCCAGCAGCCAAATTCGTTCCGAGGGAGCTTTCTTT
TRBJ1-1	TRBV7-3	.	.	CASSLKGGGSTEAFF	TGTGCCAGCAGCTTAAAAGGGGGAGGGAGCACTGAAGCTTTCTTT
TRBJ1-1	TRBV20-1	.	.	CSAKRNTEAFF	TGCAGTGCTAAGCGGAACACTGAAGCTTTCTTT
TRBJ1-2	TRBV7-9	.	.	CASSLAAGRDGYTF	TGTGCCAGCAGCTTAGCGGCAGGGCGCGATGGCTACACCTTC
TRBJ2-1	TRBV27	.	.	CASSSPTEYNEQFF	TGTGCCAGCAGTTCACCAACGGAGTACAATGAGCAGTTCTTC
TRBJ2-7	TRBV5-1	.	.	CASSFLQGTSSYEQYF	TGCGCCAGCAGCTTCTTACAGGGAACCAGCTCCTACGAGCAGTACTTC
TRBJ2-1	TRBV7-9	.	.	CASSPEIYNEQFF	TGTGCCAGCAGCCCCGAGATATACAATGAGCAGTTCTTC
TRBJ2-2	TRBV18	.	.	CASSPPSVPGELFF	TGTGCCAGCTCACCACCTTCGGTCCCCGGGGAGCTGTTTTTT
TRBJ2-5	TRBV7-2	.	TRBD1	CASSDRDRASETQYF	TGTGCCAGCAGCGACCGGGACAGGGCTTCGGAGACCCAGTACTTC
TRBJ2-5	TRBV6-5	few	TRBD1	CASSYWGQGQEAQYF	TGTGCCAGCAGTTACTGGGGACAGGGGCAAGAGGCCCAGTACTTC
TRBJ2-6	TRBV10-3	few	TRBD2	CAISESAGGSGANVLTF	TGTGCCATCAGTGAGTCAGCGGGAGGGTCTGGGGCCAACGTCCTGACTTTC
TRBJ2-4	TRBV19	.	.	CASGTREKNIQYF	TGTGCCAGCGGGACAAGGGAGAAAAACATTCAGTACTTC
TRBJ1-1	TRBV7-6	.	.	CASSLETLSGAFF	TGTGCCAGCAGCTTAGAGACCTTATCAGGAGCTTTCTTT
TRBJ2-1	TRBV7-7	few	.	CASSLGAPTYNEQFF	TGTGCCAGCAGCTTAGGGGCTCCGACGTACAATGAGCAGTTCTTC
TRBJ2-7	TRBV28	.	TRBD2	CASSPGLAGYSYEQYF	TGTGCCAGCAGTCCCGGTCTAGCGGGATACTCCTACGAGCAGTACTTC
TRBJ1-5	TRBV28	.	TRBD1	CASIGTGGGQPQHF	TGTGCCAGCATTGGAACAGGGGGAGGTCAGCCCCAGCATTTT
TRBJ2-7	TRBV13	few	TRBD2	CASSPFAGALPGLYEQYF	TGTGCCAGCAGTCCTTTTGCGGGAGCCCTCCCAGGCCTTTACGAGCAGTACTTC
TRBJ2-3	TRBV6-4	.	.	CASRREEGADTQYF	TGTGCCAGCAGGAGGGAGGAAGGCGCAGATACGCAGTATTTT
TRBJ2-2	TRBV19	few	TRBD2	CASRQIRRTSGTGELFF	TGTGCCAGTAGACAAATTAGGAGGACTAGCGGCACCGGGGAGCTGTTTTTT
TRBJ2-3	TRBV9	.	TRBD2	CASSPRGGRDTQYF	TGTGCCAGTAGTCCCCGGGGGGGTAGAGATACGCAGTATTTT
TRBJ2-1	TRBV28	.	.	CASSPGGASYNEQFF	TGTGCCAGCAGTCCCGGGGGAGCCTCCTACAATGAGCAGTTCTTC
TRBJ2-1	TRBV9	.	.	CASSVPRGSSYNEQFF	TGTGCCAGCAGCGTCCCCCGGGGGAGCTCCTACAATGAGCAGTTCTTC
TRBJ2-3	TRBV5-1	.	TRBD1	CASAKGQGTFTDTQYF	TGCGCCAGCGCAAAGGGACAGGGGACCTTCACAGATACGCAGTATTTT
TRBJ1-2	TRBV28	.	.	CASSISGGRGGYTF	TGTGCCAGCAGTATCAGCGGGGGGCGCGGGGGCTACACCTTC
TRBJ2-7	TRBV5-6	.	.	CASSFGESYEQYF	TGTGCCAGCAGCTTTGGAGAGTCCTACGAGCAGTACTTC
TRBJ2-7	TRBV28	.	.	CASSLGASSYEQYF	TGTGCCAGCAGTTTAGGTGCCAGCTCCTACGAGCAGTACTTC
TRBJ2-6	TRBV6-1	.	.	CAINPGGSGANVLTF	TGTGCCATCAACCCCGGAGGCTCTGGGGCCAACGTCCTGACTTTC
TRBJ2-1	TRBV18	.	TRBD1	CASSPTETGGRLDEQFF	TGTGCCAGCTCACCAACCGAAACAGGGGGCAGGTTGGATGAGCAGTTCTTC
TRBJ2-6	TRBV5-1	once	.	CASSLVQVTSGANVLTF	TGCGCCAGCAGCTTGGTACAGGTGACCTCTGGGGCCAACGTCCTGACTTTC
TRBJ2-2	TRBV7-2	.	TRBD1	CASSYRGTGELFF	TGTGCCAGCAGCTACAGGGGCACCGGGGAGCTGTTTTTT
TRBJ1-1	TRBV5-4	.	.	CASSLDGTEAFF	TGTGCCAGCAGCTTGGACGGTACTGAAGCTTTCTTT
TRBJ2-1	TRBV10-3	.	TRBD2	CAISETSGTSGRWFF	TGTGCCATCAGTGAGACCTCCGGCACTAGCGGGAGGTGGTTCTTC
TRBJ2-7	TRBV21-1	once	.	CASSRGEGPPYEQYF	TGTGCCAGCAGCAGAGGGGAGGGACCCCCCTACGAGCAGTACTTC
TRBJ2-2	TRBV9	.	TRBD1	CASSARQGWELFF	TGTGCCAGCAGCGCCAGACAGGGATGGGAGCTGTTTTTT
TRBJ2-7	TRBV18	.	.	CASSPRANEQYF	TGTGCCAGCTCACCACGGGCGAACGAGCAGTACTTC
TRBJ2-3	TRBV7-6	few	.	CASSLGTADTQYF	TGTGCCAGCAGCTTAGGTACTGCAGATACGCAGTATTTT
TRBJ2-3	TRBV7-9	once	TRBD2	CASSSTSGVTDTQYF	TGTGCCAGCAGCTCAACTAGCGGGGTTACAGATACGCAGTATTTT
TRBJ1-3	TRBV6-6	once	.	CASSKGILSGNTIYF	TGTGCCAGCAGCAAGGGGATACTCTCTGGAAACACCATATATTTT
TRBJ2-7	TRBV28	.	TRBD2	CASSPSGPYEQYF	TGTGCCAGCAGTCCTAGCGGCCCCTACGAGCAGTACTTC
TRBJ2-5	TRBV28	.	TRBD2	CASSLLVGAGWETQYF	TGTGCCAGCAGTTTGCTGGTGGGAGCGGGGTGGGAGACCCAGTACTTC
TRBJ2-3	TRBV12-2	.	.	CASRLRGKDTQYF	TGTGCAAGTCGCTTACGGGGGAAAGATACGCAGTATTTT
TRBJ2-3	TRBV19	few	.	CASSMGSGSATQYF	TGTGCCAGTAGTATGGGTAGCGGCTCGGCTACGCAGTATTTT
TRBJ2-3	TRBV6-5	.	.	CASNPDGMRADTQYF	TGTGCCAGCAATCCCGATGGGATGAGGGCAGATACGCAGTATTTT
TRBJ2-7	TRBV6-5	.	TRBD1	CASRLGWTGGYEQYF	TGTGCCAGCAGACTCGGATGGACAGGGGGCTACGAGCAGTACTTC
TRBJ2-7	TRBV19	.	.	CATSEGTLPYEQYF	TGTGCCACTTCCGAGGGGACATTGCCCTACGAGCAGTACTTC
TRBJ2-1	TRBV9	once	TRBD2	CASSSSRTSGRLGYNEQFF	TGTGCCAGCAGCTCGTCTAGGACTAGCGGGAGATTAGGGTACAATGAGCAGTTCTTC
TRBJ2-6	TRBV19	.	.	CASSGGMGSGANVLTF	TGTGCCAGTAGTGGGGGGATGGGTTCTGGGGCCAACGTCCTGACTTTC
TRBJ2-7	TRBV27	few	.	CASSLYSYEQYF	TGTGCCAGCAGTTTATACAGCTACGAGCAGTACTTC
TRBJ1-3	TRBV28	few	.	CASGGGGWTGNTIYF	TGTGCCAGCGGGGGAGGGGGGTGGACTGGAAACACCATATATTTT